This T cell receptor beta chain was retrieved from a study of Graves' ophthalmopathy and Graves' hyperthyroidism. General study points: Detected in blood as well were most expanded thyroid clonotypes with frequency above 0.001.

This clonotype appeared many times. The target antigen is unknown. Germline CDR1 reads SGHRS; CDR2 reads YFSETQ. This CDR3 has 15 residues. The ends were cut back, 3 bases at V and 2 bases at J, with 14 bases in the middle. The authors amplified TCR beta CDR3 regions from RNA transcripts. Scientists carried out first-round RT-PCR using HTBI primers and then a second-round multiplex PCR. TCRdb redid the calling of the multiplex PCR reads with MiXCR, one entry per CDR3 protein. The repertoire consists of about 700,000 distinct CDR3 sequences, with over 40% occurring once and the leading ten covering 3.3%. Other autoimmune diseases, uncontrolled infections, pregnancy or lactation ruled patients out of participation. Clinical symptoms, serum thyroxine, TRAb, thyroid ultrasound and orbital computed tomography determined diagnosis.

The sample taken for sequencing was peripheral blood. The sequence came from an adult man with Graves' ophthalmopathy. The chain recombines TRBV5-1 with TRBJ2-5; the D gene could be TRBD1 or TRBD2 (6 bases each). The CDR3 nucleotides are TGCGCCAGCAGCTCATCGGGGGCCAAACAAGAGACCCAGTACTTC. Translated, it gives CASSSSGAKQETQYF.